This T cell receptor (beta chain) is drawn from a study of naive and memory T cell subsets. CD4+ T cell IFNgamma after overnight CMV lysate exposure gave donor CMV status. An equimolar mix of two oligonucleotides served as the beta constant-region primer for TRBC1 and TRBC2. The ligated cDNA underwent four PCR rounds using SP2 and nested alpha and beta constant-region primers. TCRdb used MiXCR to reprocess the UMI-ligation and nested PCR reads, holding one entry per CDR3 protein. The top ten clones hold about 0.57% of a sample with roughly 150,000 distinct CDR3 sequences, approximately 21% of them seen once. Study outcomes and limitations: Activation and differentiation may alter RNA-based TCR counts. Naive repertoires, especially CD8, held a few larger clonotypes, possibly memory cells re-expressing CD45RA. Diversity fell and Gini index rose from naive through CM, EM, EMRA.

A few counts support this clonotype. The antigen is undetermined. Trimming stripped 3 bases from V and 2 bases from J, with 13 bases between. Germline V lookup: CDR1 LGHNA, CDR2 YSLEER. CDR3 size: 15 residues. The TCR originated in a human donor in good health. V usage is TRBV4-3 and J usage is TRBJ1-2; D not certain. Material: naive CD8+ T cells from blood. The DNA for the CDR3 is TGCGCCAGCAGCCATGACTCGGACGGAAACTATGGCTACACCTTC. It encodes CASSHDSDGNYGYTF.